A single T cell receptor beta chain is shown here with its context. The entry originates in a study of cytomegalovirus exposure and HLA in healthy donors. Primers included in the PCR were 60 Vbeta and 13 Jbeta primers. Original processing notes: In a later analysis, roughly 10 million of around 75 million unique beta chains occurred in at least two donors. Using immunoSEQ multiplex PCR, the repertoire was profiled, and TCRdb retains in-frame clones only, with some absent. D and trimming were read from the DNA, whereas the V and J calls and clone size are those reported in that table. Here the sample spans 150,000 to 200,000 clones, 75% to 90% being singletons. CDR3 length: 13 amino acids. Germline-derived CDR1 and CDR2 are MNHNS and SASEGT. V was pared by 4 bases and J by 4 bases, with 8 bases between.

This receptor was identified in a male donor in good health and CMV-seropositive. The rearrangement joins TRBV6-1 to TRBJ1-5; D ambiguous. Sequenced sample: PBMCs. CDR3 in DNA: TGTGCCAGCAGTGGGCAGTGGAATCAGCCCCAGCATTTT. Translated: CASSGQWNQPQHF.